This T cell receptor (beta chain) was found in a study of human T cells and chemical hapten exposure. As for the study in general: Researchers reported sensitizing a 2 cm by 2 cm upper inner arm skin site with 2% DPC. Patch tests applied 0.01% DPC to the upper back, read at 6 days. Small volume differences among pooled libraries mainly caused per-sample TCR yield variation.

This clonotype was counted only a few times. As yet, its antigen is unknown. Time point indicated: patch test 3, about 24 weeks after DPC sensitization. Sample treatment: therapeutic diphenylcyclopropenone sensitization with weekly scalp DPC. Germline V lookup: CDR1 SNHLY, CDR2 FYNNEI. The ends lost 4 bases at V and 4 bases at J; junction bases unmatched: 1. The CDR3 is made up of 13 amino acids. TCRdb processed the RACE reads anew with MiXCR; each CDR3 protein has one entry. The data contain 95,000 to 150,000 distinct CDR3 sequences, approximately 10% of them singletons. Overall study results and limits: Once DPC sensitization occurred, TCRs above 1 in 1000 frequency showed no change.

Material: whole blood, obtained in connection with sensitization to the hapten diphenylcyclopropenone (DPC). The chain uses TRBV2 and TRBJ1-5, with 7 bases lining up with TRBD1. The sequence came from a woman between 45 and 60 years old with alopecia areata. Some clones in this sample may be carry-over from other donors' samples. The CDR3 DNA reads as TGTGCCAGCAGTGGACAGGGAAATCAGCCCCAGCATTTT. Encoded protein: CASSGQGNQPQHF.